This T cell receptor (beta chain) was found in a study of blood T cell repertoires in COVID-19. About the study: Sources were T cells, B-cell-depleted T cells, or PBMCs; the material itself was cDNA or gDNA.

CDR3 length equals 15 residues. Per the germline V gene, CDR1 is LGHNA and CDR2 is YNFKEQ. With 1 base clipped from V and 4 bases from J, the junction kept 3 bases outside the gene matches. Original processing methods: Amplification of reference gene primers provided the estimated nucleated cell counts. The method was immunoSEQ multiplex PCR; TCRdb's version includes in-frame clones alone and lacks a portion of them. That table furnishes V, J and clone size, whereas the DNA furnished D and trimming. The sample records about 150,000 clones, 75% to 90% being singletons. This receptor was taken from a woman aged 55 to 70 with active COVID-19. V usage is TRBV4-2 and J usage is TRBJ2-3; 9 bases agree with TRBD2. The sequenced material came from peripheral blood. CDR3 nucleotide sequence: TGTGCCAGCAGCCAAGGCGGGAGGGCGGCAGATACGCAGTATTTT. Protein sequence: CASSQGGRAADTQYF.